Listed below are T cell receptor beta chains from one sample, sequenced in a study of immune evolution from preneoplasia to lung adenocarcinoma. Profiled with immunoSEQ multiplex PCR; TCRdb holds only in-frame clones, not every one. Of some 6,900 clones in the sample, approximately 73% were seen once. The sample was FFPE lung adenocarcinoma in situ tissue. Receptors originate from a donor aged 70 or over with lung adenocarcinoma. CDR3s include the opening cysteine and the closing phenylalanine or tryptophan. A D gene is named only where the DNA matches it firmly. Clone size is stated in some rows and not others, as once, few, many or a class when expanded.

d_call	j_call	clone_size	v_call	cdr3_aa	cdr3_nt
TRBD1	TRBJ1-2	-	TRBV5-1	CASSSGQGGGYGYTF	TGCGCCAGCAGCAGTGGACAGGGCGGGGGCTATGGCTACACCTTC
-	TRBJ2-2	-	TRBV9	CASSSGPTGELFF	TGTGCCAGCAGCTCGGGACCTACCGGGGAGCTGTTTTTT
TRBD1	TRBJ1-1	-	TRBV19	CASSVTGGSTEAFF	TGTGCCAGTAGTGTGACAGGGGGGAGCACTGAAGCTTTCTTT
-	TRBJ2-7	-	TRBV4-1	CASSQDQVKDEQYF	TGCGCCAGCAGCCAAGATCAAGTCAAAGATGAGCAGTACTTC
-	TRBJ2-2	once	TRBV7-9	CASSLELAPGELFF	TGTGCCAGCAGCTTGGAACTAGCCCCCGGGGAGCTGTTTTTT
-	TRBJ2-7	-	TRBV28	CASKPPGLQSYEQYF	TGTGCCAGCAAACCTCCCGGGCTACAATCCTACGAGCAGTACTTC
-	TRBJ2-2	-	TRBV18	CASSPLQAGPWTGELFF	TGTGCCAGCTCACCACTCCAGGCGGGGCCTTGGACCGGGGAGCTGTTTTTT
-	TRBJ2-2	-	TRBV12-5	CASRQFGTGELFF	TGTGCTAGTCGCCAGTTTGGCACCGGGGAGCTGTTTTTT
-	TRBJ2-2	few	TRBV6-1	CASSDERIFTGELFF	TGTGCCAGCAGTGATGAGAGGATTTTCACCGGGGAGCTGTTTTTT
-	TRBJ2-3	-	TRBV5-1	CASSSSGGDTQYF	TGCGCCAGCAGCTCGTCCGGCGGGGATACGCAGTATTTT